The sequence of this T cell receptor (beta chain) was determined in a study of T cells in Graves' hyperthyroidism and ophthalmopathy. Study-wide context: The blood sample was taken at first diagnosis, before treatment began.

Turning to this clonotype: Its antigen is still unknown.

Exclusions: uncontrolled infection, other autoimmune disease, pregnancy, lactation. Amplified TCR beta CDR3 regions came from RNA transcripts. In the first-round RT-PCR of the TCR CDR3, the HTBI primer set was used. TCRdb processed the multiplex PCR reads anew with MiXCR; each CDR3 protein has one entry. Of 500,000 to 550,000 distinct CDR3 sequences listed, 20% were seen once; the top ten hold 45% to 50%. Whole-study results and caveats: Stable hyperthyroidism and ophthalmopathy were separated using 13 V-J signatures.

CDR3 length equals 13 residues. V was shortened by 2 bases and J by 10 bases, with 15 bases between the two germline ends. Looked up from germline, CDR1 is GTSNPN and CDR2 is SVGIG (reference sequence). This TCR derives from a middle-aged man with Graves' ophthalmopathy. Sequencing input: blood. V is TRBV30 and J is TRBJ2-1, with D unresolved. The CDR3 is CAWSRSSLAEQFF. The CDR3 DNA reads TGTGCCTGGAGTCGATCCTCCTTGGCGGAGCAGTTCTTC.